A selection of T cell receptor beta chains follows, all from one sample in a study of monozygotic twins with inflammatory bowel disease. No DNA is given; TCRdb re-called the 5' RACE reads and lists each CDR3 protein once. The sample data list more than 120,000 distinct CDR3 sequences. The sequencing input was blood. These receptors were collected from a human donor with ulcerative colitis or Crohn's disease, or a healthy co-twin of an affected twin (not recorded which). CDR3s include the opening cysteine and the closing phenylalanine or tryptophan.

j_gene | v_gene | CDR3aa
TRBJ2-7 | TRBV7-6 | CVSSLETPTDGPYEQYF
TRBJ2-2 | TRBV19 | CASSIREGELFF
TRBJ2-5 | TRBV6-1 | CASSGGGAGETQYF
TRBJ2-3 | TRBV5-5 | CASSSGGEDTQYF
TRBJ1-5 | TRBV14 | CASSHREREPQHF
TRBJ2-1 | TRBV6-6 | CASEHGVSYNEQFF
TRBJ2-2 | TRBV7-6 | CASSSPGQGANTGELFF
TRBJ2-6 | TRBV6-2/TRBV6-3 | CASGDGVSGANVLTF
TRBJ1-2 | TRBV7-9 | CASSLGVQGTPDGYTF
TRBJ2-1 | TRBV5-1 | CASSLSGQLSFEQFF
TRBJ1-3 | TRBV5-4 | CASSLVNGRGNTIYF
TRBJ2-3 | TRBV4-1 | CASLGALEDTQYF
TRBJ2-6 | TRBV12-3/TRBV12-4 | CASTGEGAFSGANVLTF
TRBJ2-1 | TRBV7-2 | CASSLLLESIRSQQFF
TRBJ1-2 | TRBV20-1 | CSALQGFDGYTF
TRBJ2-1 | TRBV20-1 | CSAKKDRSSYNEQFF
TRBJ2-1 | TRBV7-2 | CASNIRQGSSYNEQFF
TRBJ2-5 | TRBV5-5 | CASSLNGRYQETQYF
TRBJ2-7 | TRBV19 | CASSSGSPGAYEQYF
TRBJ2-3 | TRBV10-3 | CAIKGSGGVSDTQYF